A selection of T cell receptor beta chains follows, all from one sample in a study of T cell responses to AZD1222 COVID-19 vaccine. Profiled with immunoSEQ multiplex PCR; TCRdb holds only in-frame clones, not every one. The profile covers about 160,000 clones, with roughly 86% appearing a single time and roughly 5.5% taken by the ten largest. The input for sequencing was peripheral blood, taken on day 0 of AZD1222 vaccination. These receptors all stem from an adult in good health. CDR3s include the opening cysteine and the closing phenylalanine or tryptophan. The D gene is left open where the match is weak. Where a row states a size, it is once, few, many or the class of an expanded clone; other rows omit it.

j_call: TRBJ1-2; cdr3_length: 13; clone_size: .; v_call: TRBV30; d_call: TRBD1; cdr3_aa: CAWSVGTEEGYTF; cdr3_nt: TGTGCCTGGAGTGTCGGGACAGAAGAGGGCTACACCTTC
j_call: TRBJ1-4; cdr3_length: 11; clone_size: .; v_call: TRBV6-5; d_call: .; cdr3_aa: CASRSRGRLFF; cdr3_nt: TGTGCCAGCAGGTCGAGGGGTAGGCTGTTTTTT
j_call: TRBJ2-3; cdr3_length: 15; clone_size: .; v_call: TRBV5-4; d_call: TRBD2; cdr3_aa: CASSLGAGYTDTQYF; cdr3_nt: TGTGCCAGCAGCTTGGGAGCGGGATACACAGATACGCAGTATTTT
j_call: TRBJ1-2; cdr3_length: 13; clone_size: .; v_call: TRBV6-5; d_call: .; cdr3_aa: CASSPRPDYGYTF; cdr3_nt: TGTGCCAGCAGTCCCCGGCCAGACTATGGCTACACCTTC
j_call: TRBJ1-2; cdr3_length: 14; clone_size: .; v_call: TRBV6-2/TRBV6-3; d_call: TRBD1; cdr3_aa: CASSTGQGPEGYTF; cdr3_nt: TGTGCCAGCAGTACCGGACAGGGGCCGGAGGGCTACACCTTC
j_call: TRBJ1-1; cdr3_length: 13; clone_size: .; v_call: TRBV6-2/TRBV6-3; d_call: .; cdr3_aa: CASSYSGYTEAFF; cdr3_nt: TGTGCCAGCAGCTACTCGGGGTACACTGAAGCTTTCTTT
j_call: TRBJ2-3; cdr3_length: 15; clone_size: .; v_call: TRBV4-2; d_call: .; cdr3_aa: CASSQAGTSPATQYF; cdr3_nt: TGTGCCAGCAGCCAAGCGGGAACTAGTCCGGCTACGCAGTATTTT
j_call: TRBJ1-1; cdr3_length: 14; clone_size: once; v_call: TRBV28; d_call: .; cdr3_aa: CASSPREPYTEAFF; cdr3_nt: TGTGCCAGCAGCCCCAGGGAGCCCTACACTGAAGCTTTCTTT
j_call: TRBJ2-1; cdr3_length: 14; clone_size: few; v_call: TRBV5-4; d_call: .; cdr3_aa: CASSLDGLLNEQFF; cdr3_nt: TGTGCCAGCAGCTTGGATGGACTACTCAATGAGCAGTTCTTC
j_call: TRBJ1-1; cdr3_length: 17; clone_size: .; v_call: TRBV2; d_call: TRBD1; cdr3_aa: CASSESRAGGISAEAFF; cdr3_nt: TGTGCCAGCAGTGAATCTCGGGCAGGGGGTATAAGCGCTGAAGCTTTCTTT
j_call: TRBJ2-1; cdr3_length: 14; clone_size: .; v_call: TRBV11-2; d_call: TRBD1; cdr3_aa: CASSLGQGGKEQFF; cdr3_nt: TGTGCCAGCAGCTTAGGACAGGGGGGAAAAGAGCAGTTCTTC
j_call: TRBJ1-2; cdr3_length: 12; clone_size: few; v_call: TRBV28; d_call: .; cdr3_aa: CASSRPNYGYTF; cdr3_nt: TGTGCCAGCAGTCGGCCTAACTATGGCTACACCTTC
j_call: TRBJ1-3; cdr3_length: 15; clone_size: .; v_call: TRBV10-3; d_call: TRBD1; cdr3_aa: CATGQGVFSGNTIYF; cdr3_nt: TGTGCCACGGGACAGGGGGTGTTCTCTGGAAACACCATATATTTT
j_call: TRBJ2-5; cdr3_length: 14; clone_size: .; v_call: TRBV7-8; d_call: .; cdr3_aa: CASSSGIAWETQYF; cdr3_nt: TGTGCCAGCAGCTCAGGAATAGCGTGGGAGACCCAGTACTTC
j_call: TRBJ2-7; cdr3_length: 14; clone_size: .; v_call: TRBV30; d_call: TRBD1; cdr3_aa: CAWSGTGGGYEQYF; cdr3_nt: TGTGCCTGGAGTGGGACAGGGGGCGGCTACGAGCAGTACTTC
j_call: TRBJ2-7; cdr3_length: 15; clone_size: .; v_call: TRBV11-2; d_call: .; cdr3_aa: CASSLVLQGENEQYF; cdr3_nt: TGTGCCAGCAGCTTAGTGCTTCAGGGTGAGAACGAGCAGTACTTC
j_call: TRBJ2-1; cdr3_length: 15; clone_size: .; v_call: TRBV19; d_call: .; cdr3_aa: CASSRLAGIGDEQFF; cdr3_nt: TGTGCCAGTAGTAGACTTGCAGGGATTGGCGATGAGCAGTTCTTC
j_call: TRBJ1-5; cdr3_length: 17; clone_size: .; v_call: TRBV28; d_call: .; cdr3_aa: CASSFPFGGDSNQPQHF; cdr3_nt: TGTGCCAGCAGTTTCCCGTTTGGGGGCGATAGCAATCAGCCCCAGCATTTT
j_call: TRBJ1-3; cdr3_length: 14; clone_size: .; v_call: TRBV7-2; d_call: .; cdr3_aa: CASSFQVSGNTIYF; cdr3_nt: TGTGCCAGCAGCTTTCAGGTCTCTGGAAACACCATATATTTT
j_call: TRBJ1-2; cdr3_length: 15; clone_size: .; v_call: TRBV6-1; d_call: .; cdr3_aa: CASSEGRARDYGYTF; cdr3_nt: TGTGCCAGCAGTGAAGGTAGGGCCCGTGACTATGGCTACACCTTC
j_call: TRBJ1-1; cdr3_length: 15; clone_size: .; v_call: TRBV7-9; d_call: TRBD1; cdr3_aa: CASSSRQGMNTEAFF; cdr3_nt: TGTGCCAGCAGTTCAAGACAGGGGATGAACACTGAAGCTTTCTTT
j_call: TRBJ2-5; cdr3_length: 16; clone_size: .; v_call: TRBV9; d_call: .; cdr3_aa: CASSVATEVGQETQYF; cdr3_nt: TGTGCCAGCAGCGTAGCTACGGAGGTTGGCCAAGAGACCCAGTACTTC
j_call: TRBJ2-7; cdr3_length: 13; clone_size: few; v_call: TRBV7-9; d_call: TRBD2; cdr3_aa: CASSSPTSWEQYF; cdr3_nt: TGTGCCAGCAGCTCCCCGACTAGCTGGGAGCAGTACTTC
j_call: TRBJ1-1; cdr3_length: 15; clone_size: .; v_call: TRBV15; d_call: .; cdr3_aa: CATSREGSGVTEAFF; cdr3_nt: TGTGCCACCAGCAGAGAGGGGTCGGGGGTCACTGAAGCTTTCTTT
j_call: TRBJ1-5; cdr3_length: 15; clone_size: .; v_call: TRBV7-2; d_call: TRBD1; cdr3_aa: CASSPDRAGNQPQHF; cdr3_nt: TGTGCCAGCAGCCCCGACAGGGCAGGGAATCAGCCCCAGCATTTT
j_call: TRBJ2-2; cdr3_length: 15; clone_size: .; v_call: TRBV7-9; d_call: TRBD1; cdr3_aa: CASSFGTGITGELFF; cdr3_nt: TGTGCCAGCAGCTTTGGGACAGGGATAACCGGGGAGCTGTTTTTT
j_call: TRBJ2-7; cdr3_length: 12; clone_size: .; v_call: TRBV6-2/TRBV6-3; d_call: .; cdr3_aa: CASSLSGYEQYF; cdr3_nt: TGTGCCAGCAGTTTATCGGGGTACGAGCAGTACTTC
j_call: TRBJ2-1; cdr3_length: 13; clone_size: .; v_call: TRBV5-6; d_call: .; cdr3_aa: CASSLGVDNEQFF; cdr3_nt: TGTGCCAGCAGCTTAGGGGTGGACAATGAGCAGTTCTTC
j_call: TRBJ1-3; cdr3_length: 13; clone_size: .; v_call: TRBV28; d_call: .; cdr3_aa: CASSSPEKGTIYF; cdr3_nt: TGTGCCAGCAGTTCCCCCGAGAAGGGCACCATATATTTT
j_call: TRBJ2-3; cdr3_length: 16; clone_size: .; v_call: TRBV10-2; d_call: .; cdr3_aa: CASRKGNYQNTDTQYF; cdr3_nt: TGCGCCAGCAGGAAAGGGAACTACCAAAACACAGATACGCAGTATTTT
j_call: TRBJ1-4; cdr3_length: 14; clone_size: .; v_call: TRBV5-6; d_call: .; cdr3_aa: CASSLVPGNEKLFF; cdr3_nt: TGTGCCAGCAGCTTGGTTCCTGGGAACGAAAAACTGTTTTTT
j_call: TRBJ1-2; cdr3_length: 17; clone_size: few; v_call: TRBV3-1/TRBV3-2; d_call: .; cdr3_aa: CASSQETASWANYGYTF; cdr3_nt: TGTGCCAGCAGCCAAGAGACGGCCTCCTGGGCTAACTATGGCTACACCTTC
j_call: TRBJ2-3; cdr3_length: 12; clone_size: .; v_call: TRBV11-2; d_call: .; cdr3_aa: CASSLTTDTQYF; cdr3_nt: TGTGCCAGCAGCTTAACTACAGATACGCAGTATTTT
j_call: TRBJ1-6; cdr3_length: 15; clone_size: .; v_call: TRBV28; d_call: .; cdr3_aa: CASSLVSVYNSPLHF; cdr3_nt: TGTGCCAGCAGTTTGGTCTCGGTTTATAATTCACCCCTCCACTTT